Presented here are 14 T cell receptor beta chains from one specimen sequenced in a study of patients and donors after allogeneic stem cell transplantation. TCRdb analysed the RT-PCR reads with MiXCR anew, one entry per CDR3 protein. This table has about 960,000 distinct CDR3 sequences, around 17% appearing once. Sample: blood, either unsorted or a sorted T cell fraction (not recorded which). These receptors all stem from a human donor who was either an allogeneic HSCT recipient or a stem cell or donor lymphocyte infusion donor (not recorded which). It is not recorded whose cells these are; they may come from a transplant donor.

This clonotype was seen more than once but under ten times. V and J are TRBV20-1 and TRBJ2-7; 7 bases fit TRBD2. V trimming: 6 bases; J trimming: 2 bases; junction bases outside the gene matches: 10. This CDR3 contains 14 residues. Germline CDR1 and CDR2: DFQATT and SNEGSKA (reference sequence). CDR3 sequence: CSAKGASGTYEQYF. CDR3 coding DNA: TGCAGTGCCAAAGGGGCTAGCGGTACCTACGAGCAGTACTTC.

The chain employs TRBV7-6 and TRBJ1-1, with D hard to call. The V and J ends lost 8 bases and 1 base respectively, with 17 bases between them. This CDR3 is built from 15 residues. Germline loops: CDR1 SGHVS, CDR2 FNYEAQ. CDR3: CASLRGVGGNTEAFF. The CDR3, as DNA: TGTGCCAGCTTGCGGGGAGTAGGAGGGAACACTGAAGCTTTCTTT.

V is TRBV12-3 or TRBV12-4 and J is TRBJ2-3; 9 bases fit TRBD2. This CDR3 spans 16 amino acids. Trimming cost V 7 bases and J 3 bases; bases outside gene matches: 11. The CDR3 protein is CASIRGLAPNTDTQYF. The CDR3 coding sequence is TGTGCCAGCATCCGAGGACTAGCGCCTAATACAGATACGCAGTATTTT.

The V gene is TRBV7-2, the J gene TRBJ1-2; 8 positions match TRBD1. Looked up from germline, CDR1 is SGHTA and CDR2 is FQGNSA. The CDR3 is 14 residues long. The junction had 10 bases not matched to a gene; V was cut back by 5 bases and J by 8 bases. As DNA, the CDR3 is TGTGCCAGCAGCGCCGGACAGGGTTTAGTAGGCTACACCTTC. This sequence encodes CASSAGQGLVGYTF.

This clonotype was counted only a few times. V and J are TRBV6-2 or TRBV6-3 and TRBJ1-1; 7 nucleotides agree with TRBD1. V trimming: 2 bases; J trimming: 6 bases; junction bases outside the gene matches: 3. The CDR3 consists of 13 residues. Germline CDR1 MNHEY, CDR2 SVGEGT. The CDR3 nucleotides read TGTGCCAGCAGTTACAGGGGGCAGGCTGAAGCTTTCTTT. It yields the protein CASSYRGQAEAFF.

This clonotype was observed many times. The germline gene is not matched at one end of the junction; a read error may be the cause. The chain links TRBV7-7 to TRBJ2-7, with D uncertain. CDR3 length equals 13 residues. Per the germline V gene, CDR1 is SSHAT and CDR2 is FNYEAQ (reference sequence). In DNA form, the CDR3 reads TGTGCTAGCAGCTTAGTTTCTGGGCTCGAGCAGTACTTC. This codes for CASSLVSGLEQYF. The entire variable domain, with the rest obtained from reference TRBV7-7 and TRBJ2-7, is as follows: GAGVSQSPRYKVTKRGQDVTLRCDPISSHATLYWYQQALGQGPEFLTYFNYEAQPDKSGLPSDRFSAERPEGSISTLTIQRTEQRDSAMYRCASSLVSGLEQYFGPGTRLTVT.

This clonotype occurred a few times. The J gene is TRBJ2-6, the V gene TRBV4-2, with 10 bases matching TRBD1. Germline CDR1 is LGHNA and CDR2 is YNFKEQ. The CDR3 extends over 18 amino acids. Germline trimming cut 4 bases from V and 0 bases from J; bases unmatched to any gene: 6. CDR3 sequence reads: CASSRGQGVLSGANVLTF. The CDR3 DNA is TGTGCCAGCAGCCGTGGACAGGGGGTCCTCTCTGGGGCCAACGTCCTGACTTTC.

This clonotype was picked up a small number of times. The CDR3 sequence: CASRADGRAKVDTQYF. The CDR3 nucleotides are TGTGCCAGCAGGGCGGACGGGAGGGCCAAGGTAGATACGCAGTATTTT. V usage is TRBV2 and J usage is TRBJ2-3; 8 nucleotides line up with TRBD2. The CDR3 extends over 16 amino acids. V was clipped by 6 bases and J by 5 bases; unmatched bases: 13. Germline CDR1 reads SNHLY; CDR2 reads FYNNEI.

This chain links TRBV7-8 with TRBJ2-2; 11 bases align to TRBD2. Germline CDR1 and CDR2: SGHVS and FQNEAQ. The CDR3 has 17 residues. V lost 0 bases and J lost 6; bases outside the gene matches: 6. The CDR3 spells CASSLATSGRWSGELFF. In DNA, the CDR3 is TGTGCCAGCAGCTTAGCAACTAGCGGGAGATGGTCCGGGGAGCTGTTTTTT.

A few counts support this clonotype. The CDR3 spells CASSLSAGGGNQPQHF. Written as DNA, the CDR3 is TGTGCCAGCAGTTTATCGGCAGGAGGGGGCAATCAGCCCCAGCATTTT. The chain employs TRBV27 and TRBJ1-5, with D perhaps matching TRBD1 (5 bases). Germline loops: CDR1 MNHEY, CDR2 SMNVEV (reference sequence). V was trimmed by 0 bases and J by 2 bases, leaving 11 bases between them. This CDR3 comprises 16 residues.

This chain links TRBV5-1 with TRBJ2-5, with D perhaps TRBD1 (5 bases). From germline, CDR1 is SGHRS and CDR2 YFSETQ. This CDR3 contains 15 residues. V lost 3 bases and J 1 base, leaving 13 bases between the germline ends. CDR3 in DNA: TGCGCCAGCAGCTCCATAGTAGGGGCCCAAGAGACCCAGTACTTC. Translated, it gives CASSSIVGAQETQYF.

This clonotype came up many times. The chain carries TRBV12-3 or TRBV12-4 and TRBJ1-6; 10 nucleotides agree with TRBD1. The CDR3 length is 14 residues. The junction had 4 bases not matched to a gene; V was cut back by 10 bases and J by 4 bases. CDR3 DNA sequence: TGTGCCACCAGGACAGGGGGATATAATTCACCCCTCCACTTT. Its translation is CATRTGGYNSPLHF.

V usage is TRBV9 and J usage is TRBJ2-3; D is undetermined. Germline-derived CDR1 and CDR2 are SGDLS and YYNGEE. The ends were cut back, 1 base at V and 0 bases at J, with 9 bases in the middle. The CDR3 contains 15 residues. In nucleotides, the CDR3 is TGTGCCAGCAGCGTATTTCGTGGAAGCACAGATACGCAGTATTTT. It encodes CASSVFRGSTDTQYF.

This clonotype showed up many times. The chain joins TRBV12-3 or TRBV12-4 to TRBJ2-7; TRBD2 is a possible D gene (6 bases). The CDR3 extends over 15 amino acids. Between the trimmed V and J ends, which lost 3 bases and 9 bases, there was a span of 21 bases. The CDR3 nucleotides are TGTGCCAGCAGTTTTTCGTGGGAGGCCCCAGGTGGGCAGTACTTC. This encodes CASSFSWEAPGGQYF.